The source of this T cell receptor (beta chain) is a study of T cells in localized non-small cell lung cancer. Study-level points and caveats: Adjacent lung held a median around 58 of the top 100 tumor clones. As only one tumor region underwent sequencing, heterogeneity remains possible. A higher density of T cells in blood coincided with extended overall survival. Tumor showed lower T cell clonality than uninvolved adjacent lung, where it was highest.

Here immunoSEQ multiplex PCR was the method, and the copy in TCRdb shows in-frame clones only, minus some. The sample has some 39,000 clones; roughly 80% are singletons. A note on this clone: The antigen is unknown.

Losses at the gene ends were 1 base for V and 6 bases for J; bases not matched to a gene: 7. Per the germline V gene, CDR1 is SGHKS and CDR2 is YYEKEE (reference sequence). This CDR3 contains 15 residues. The sample consisted of PBMCs, taken before any cancer treatment. This clonotype was obtained from a woman aged 40 to 75 with stage II squamous cell lung carcinoma. This chain connects TRBV5-5 to TRBJ2-1; 7 nucleotides line up with TRBD2. CDR3 nucleotides: TGTGCCAGCAGCTTGTACTGGCGGGAGCCCAATGAGCAGTTCTTC. Its protein product is CASSLYWREPNEQFF.